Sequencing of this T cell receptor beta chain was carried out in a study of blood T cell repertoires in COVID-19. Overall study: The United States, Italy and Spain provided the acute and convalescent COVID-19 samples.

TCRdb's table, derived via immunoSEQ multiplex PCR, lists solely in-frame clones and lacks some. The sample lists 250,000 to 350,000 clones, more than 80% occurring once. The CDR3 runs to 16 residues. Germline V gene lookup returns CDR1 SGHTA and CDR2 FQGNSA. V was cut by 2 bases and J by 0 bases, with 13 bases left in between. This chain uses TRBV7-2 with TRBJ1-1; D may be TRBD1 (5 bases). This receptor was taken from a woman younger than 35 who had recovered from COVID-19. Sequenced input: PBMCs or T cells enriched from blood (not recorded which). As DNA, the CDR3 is TGTGCCAGCAGCTTAAACCCGGCAGGGTTGAACACTGAAGCTTTCTTT. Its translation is CASSLNPAGLNTEAFF.